A single sample is the source of the 23 T cell receptor beta chains below, sequenced in a study of blood T cell repertoires in COVID-19. Libraries were prepared by immunoSEQ multiplex PCR; TCRdb keeps only in-frame clonotypes and omits some of them. The data contain roughly 200,000 clones, 94% of them singletons. The sample taken for sequencing was peripheral blood. The origin of the receptors is a man between 25 and 39 years old with COVID-19, enrolled during active disease.

The chain carries TRBV19 and TRBJ1-4, with 9 bases matching TRBD1. Germline CDR1 is LNHDA and CDR2 is SQIVND (reference sequence). The CDR3 length is 15 residues. J gave up 8 bases and V 9 bases, and 13 bases lay outside the gene matches. CDR3 residues: CASTNTRDRVEKLFF. Here the CDR3 DNA reads TGTGCCAGCACAAACACCCGGGACAGGGTGGAAAAACTGTTTTTT.

This chain connects TRBV15 to TRBJ1-1; 10 bases line up with TRBD1. Germline V lookup: CDR1 LNHNV, CDR2 YYDKDF (reference sequence). Germline trimming cut 5 bases from V and 1 base from J; bases unmatched to any gene: 1. The CDR3 loop spans 14 amino acids. The CDR3 DNA is TGTGCCACCAGCGGGGACAGGGGGAACACTGAAGCTTTCTTT. It codes for CATSGDRGNTEAFF.

The V gene is TRBV18, the J gene TRBJ2-7, with a tentative D call TRBD2 (5 bases). This CDR3 has 14 amino acids. The V and J ends lost 3 bases and 3 bases respectively, with 12 bases between them. In germline, CDR1 is KGHSH, CDR2 LQKENI. DNA for the CDR3: TGTGCCAGCTCACCGGCCCCGAGGGACTACGAGCAGTACTTC. Its translation is CASSPAPRDYEQYF.

This sequence joins TRBV29-1 and TRBJ2-1, with D perhaps TRBD2 (5 bases). The germline V gene has CDR1 SQVTM and CDR2 ANQGSEA. The germline V and J ends were trimmed by 2 bases and 2 bases, with 16 bases remaining between them. The CDR3 consists of 16 residues. CDR3 nucleotides: TGCAGCGTTGAAAAGGTCCTAGCACGAACCTACAATGAGCAGTTCTTC. It encodes CSVEKVLARTYNEQFF.

This chain uses TRBV9 with TRBJ2-3; 8 nucleotides agree with TRBD1. Per the germline V gene, CDR1 is SGDLS and CDR2 is YYNGEE. The V and J ends lost 0 bases and 2 bases, in that order; junction bases with no gene match: 5. The CDR3 spans 16 residues. CDR3 DNA: TGTGCCAGCAGCGTAGGGGACAGGAGTCCCACAGATACGCAGTATTTT. It is translated as CASSVGDRSPTDTQYF.

CDR3 DNA: TGTGCCAGCTCAACCAGGGGTCCCGGGGAGCTGTTTTTT. Translation: CASSTRGPGELFF. V usage is TRBV18 and J usage is TRBJ2-2, with D possibly matching TRBD1 (6 bases). With 5 bases removed from V and 6 bases from J, the gap between germline ends came to 10 bases. The germline CDR1 and CDR2 sequences are KGHSH and LQKENI. The CDR3 contains 13 residues.

The V gene is TRBV29-1, the J gene TRBJ2-3; D remains ambiguous. V lost 7 bases to trimming and J lost 2 bases, with 10 bases between them. CDR3 length equals 12 residues. The germline V gene has CDR1 SQVTM and CDR2 ANQGSEA. The CDR3 spells CSALQTTDTQYF. The CDR3 DNA follows: TGCAGCGCCCTACAGACCACAGATACGCAGTATTTT.

The chain employs TRBV7-9 and TRBJ1-3, with TRBD1 matching 12 bases. Looked up from germline, CDR1 is SEHNR and CDR2 is FQNEAQ (reference sequence). The CDR3 spans 19 residues. V lost 9 bases to trimming and J lost 3 bases; unmatched junction nucleotides: 18. The CDR3 bases are TGTGCCAGTACCGACCGAGCCGGGACAGGGGGCGACTTTGGAAACACCATATATTTT. Translated: CASTDRAGTGGDFGNTIYF.

The chain links TRBV30 to TRBJ1-2, with a weak D call TRBD1 (6 bases). The CDR3 covers 13 residues. Germline CDR1 GTSNPN, CDR2 SVGIG (reference sequence). The CDR3 region has the DNA TGTGGCTCCCAGACAGGCGGATGGAGCGGCTACACCTTC. This sequence encodes CGSQTGGWSGYTF.

The chain joins TRBV9 to TRBJ2-5; 7 nucleotides line up with TRBD2. Germline V gene data show CDR1 as SGDLS and CDR2 as YYNGEE. Unmatched junction bases numbered 5, after V lost 3 bases and J lost 0 bases. This CDR3 is built from 15 residues. CDR3: CASSASGVNQETQYF. Written as DNA, the CDR3 is TGTGCCAGCAGCGCCAGCGGGGTAAACCAAGAGACCCAGTACTTC. The variable domain in full, completed from reference TRBV9 and TRBJ2-5, reads DSGVTQTPKHLITATGQRVTLRCSPRSGDLSVYWYQQSLDQGLQFLIQYYNGEERAKGNILERFSAQQFPDLHSELNLSSLELGDSALYFCASSASGVNQETQYFGPGTRLLVL.

This clone was seen only once. This chain uses TRBV19 with TRBJ1-2; TRBD1 might be the D (5 bases). The length of the CDR3 is 15 residues. Germline V CDR1 and CDR2: LNHDA, SQIVND (reference sequence). Trimming left V 6 bases short and J 0 bases short, with 14 bases between. The CDR3 loop reads CASSPGGGPNYGYTF. As DNA, the CDR3 is TGTGCCAGTAGCCCCGGGGGTGGACCTAACTATGGCTACACCTTC.

V usage is TRBV7-9 and J usage is TRBJ2-1, with 13 nucleotides matching TRBD2. Trimming cost V 7 bases and J 7 bases; bases outside gene matches: 13. The length of the CDR3 is 17 residues. The germline gives CDR1 SEHNR, CDR2 FQNEAQ (reference sequence). CDR3 loop: CASKTRLAGGSGNEQFF. DNA of the CDR3: TGTGCCAGCAAGACGCGACTAGCGGGGGGATCTGGTAATGAGCAGTTCTTC. The whole variable domain, filled in from reference TRBV7-9 and TRBJ2-1, reads DTGVSQNPRHKITKRGQNVTFRCDPISEHNRLYWYRQTLGQGPEFLTYFQNEAQLEKSRLLSDRFSAERPKGSFSTLEIQRTEQGDSAMYLCASKTRLAGGSGNEQFFGPGTRLTVL.

The chain employs TRBV30 and TRBJ1-1, with D perhaps matching TRBD1 (5 bases). V shed 2 bases and J shed 5 bases, with 18 bases lying between them. The CDR3 is 15 amino acids. Germline CDR1 is GTSNPN and CDR2 is SVGIG (reference sequence). CDR3 sequence reads: CAWSPIGSGGTEAFF. DNA for the CDR3: TGTGCCTGGAGTCCCATTGGATCGGGGGGGACTGAAGCTTTCTTT.

The chain carries TRBV10-3 and TRBJ2-2, with D possibly TRBD2 on 6 matching bases. CDR1 is ENHRY and CDR2 is SYGVKD in the germline V gene. V lost 0 bases and J 1 base, leaving 9 bases between the germline ends. This CDR3 is 16 amino acids long. CDR3 sequence reads: CAISESGRGNTGELFF. The CDR3 DNA reads as TGTGCCATCAGTGAGTCGGGGCGGGGGAACACCGGGGAGCTGTTTTTT.

J is TRBJ1-5 and V is TRBV25-1, with unresolved D. The CDR3 is 14 residues long. Germline V gives CDR1 MGHDK, CDR2 SYGVNS. V shed 4 bases and J shed 6 bases, with 13 bases lying between them. The CDR3 DNA sequence: TGTGCCAGCAGTGCTACGGGGTCGGGTCAGCCCCAGCATTTT. Residues: CASSATGSGQPQHF. Full variable domain (missing parts from reference TRBV25-1 and TRBJ1-5): EADIYQTPRYLVIGTGKKITLECSQTMGHDKMYWYQQDPGMELHLIHYSYGVNSTEKGDLSSESTVSRIRTEHFPLTLESARPSHTSQYLCASSATGSGQPQHFGDGTRLSIL.

This chain joins TRBV19 and TRBJ2-7, with 15 bases identical to TRBD2. Germline lookup yields CDR1 LNHDA and CDR2 SQIVND (reference sequence). The CDR3 has 18 residues. V shed 7 bases and J 1 base; nucleotides not matched to a gene: 11. Here the CDR3 DNA reads TGTGCCAGTACAAAGACCGGGACTAGCGGGGGGTTGTCCTACGAGCAGTACTTC. This sequence encodes CASTKTGTSGGLSYEQYF.

This chain uses TRBV7-6 with TRBJ2-7; D gene uncertain. The CDR3 totals 14 residues. Between the trimmed V and J ends, which lost 1 base and 2 bases, there was a span of 9 bases. The germline gives CDR1 SGHVS, CDR2 FNYEAQ. The CDR3 here is CASSLGTDTYEQYF. CDR3 bases: TGTGCCAGCAGCTTAGGAACAGACACCTACGAGCAGTACTTC.

The chain links TRBV29-1 to TRBJ1-2; D is unclear. There are 14 residues in the CDR3. Germline CDR1 reads SQVTM; CDR2 reads ANQGSEA. V was trimmed by 0 bases and J by 4 bases, leaving 12 bases between them. As DNA, the CDR3 is TGCAGCGTTGAAGATCGGCGGGGTGGCTATGGCTACACCTTC. The encoded protein is CSVEDRRGGYGYTF.

V and J are TRBV29-1 and TRBJ1-3; 10 nucleotides line up with TRBD1. With V trimmed by 4 bases and J by 3 bases, 6 bases remained unmatched. Germline V gene sequence: CDR1 SQVTM, CDR2 ANQGSEA. The CDR3 runs 15 residues. The CDR3 loop reads CSVGGTGAGGNTIYF. CDR3 nucleotides: TGCAGCGTTGGGGGGACAGGGGCCGGTGGAAACACCATATATTTT.

J is TRBJ2-7 and V is TRBV16; D unclear. The CDR3 contains 16 residues. V was trimmed by 0 bases and J by 0 bases, leaving 12 bases between them. CDR1 is KGHSY and CDR2 is FQNENV in the germline V gene. The CDR3 nucleotides are TGTGCCAGCAGCCAATCGTTTGGAGTAGACTCCTACGAGCAGTACTTC. This translates into CASSQSFGVDSYEQYF.

This chain links TRBV27 with TRBJ1-4; 10 bases line up with TRBD1. V lost 6 bases and J lost 5; bases outside the gene matches: 0. The CDR3 sequence is 13 residues long. Germline assignment: CDR1 MNHEY and CDR2 SMNVEV (reference sequence). CDR3 bases: TGTGCCAGCAGGGGACAGGGGAATGAAAAACTGTTTTTT. Its translation is CASRGQGNEKLFF.

This sequence joins TRBV13 and TRBJ1-2; D might be TRBD1 (6 bases). Germline assignment: CDR1 PRHDT and CDR2 FYEKMQ (reference sequence). This CDR3 region has 18 residues. The V gene lost 5 bases and the J gene lost 3 bases, with 25 bases spanning the gap. The CDR3 sequence: CASSLKPRQAKGDYGYTF. In nucleotides, the CDR3 is TGTGCCAGCAGCCTAAAACCTAGACAGGCAAAAGGTGACTATGGCTACACCTTC.

The gene calls are TRBV7-9 and TRBJ2-7, with D possibly being TRBD1 (8 bases). The V gene's germline CDR1 is SEHNR and CDR2 FQNEAQ (reference sequence). V was pared by 1 base and J by 5 bases, with 18 bases between. The CDR3 is 16 residues long. Here the CDR3 DNA reads TGTGCCAGCAGCTTAGGATTAACAGGGGGGGACCACGAGCAGTACTTC. Amino acids: CASSLGLTGGDHEQYF. The full variable domain, rest sourced from reference TRBV7-9 and TRBJ2-7, is DTGVSQNPRHKITKRGQNVTFRCDPISEHNRLYWYRQTLGQGPEFLTYFQNEAQLEKSRLLSDRFSAERPKGSFSTLEIQRTEQGDSAMYLCASSLGLTGGDHEQYFGPGTRLTVT.